What follows describes a single T cell receptor beta chain. RNA transcripts were the source from which TCR beta CDR3 regions were amplified. RT-PCR was first run with HTBI primers, then multiplex PCR in a second round. TCRdb called the multiplex PCR reads again in MiXCR, with one record for every CDR3 protein. The sample records 660,000 or so distinct CDR3 sequences, about two fifths being singletons. Physicians reached a diagnosis by relying on clinical symptoms, serum thyroxine, TRAb, thyroid ultrasound and orbital computed tomography. This entry is derived from a study of Graves' ophthalmopathy and Graves' hyperthyroidism. After removal of 5 bases from V and 9 bases from J, the junction contained 11 bases not matched to a gene. This CDR3 is 16 amino acids long. Per germline, CDR1 SEHNR and CDR2 FQNEAQ (reference sequence).

The origin of this receptor is an adult man with Graves' ophthalmopathy. This chain joins TRBV7-9 and TRBJ1-6; 9 positions agree with TRBD1. Sequencing input: peripheral blood. The CDR3 reads CASSHTGTGIISPLHF. DNA of the CDR3: TGTGCCAGCAGCCATACCGGGACAGGGATTATTTCACCCCTCCACTTT.